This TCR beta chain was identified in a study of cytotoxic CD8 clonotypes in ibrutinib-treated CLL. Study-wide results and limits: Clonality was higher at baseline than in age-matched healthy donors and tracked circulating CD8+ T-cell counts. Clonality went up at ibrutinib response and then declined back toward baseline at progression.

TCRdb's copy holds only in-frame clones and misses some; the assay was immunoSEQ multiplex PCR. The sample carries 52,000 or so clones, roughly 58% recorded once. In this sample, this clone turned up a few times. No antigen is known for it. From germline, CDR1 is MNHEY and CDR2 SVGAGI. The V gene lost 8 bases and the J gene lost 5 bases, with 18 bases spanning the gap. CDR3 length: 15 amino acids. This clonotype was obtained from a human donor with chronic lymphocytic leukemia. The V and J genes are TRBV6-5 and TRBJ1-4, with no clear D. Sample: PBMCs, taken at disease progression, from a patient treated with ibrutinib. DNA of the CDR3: TGTGCCAGCGCGGCCAACCGATTAGGGAATGAAAAACTGTTTTTT. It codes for CASAANRLGNEKLFF.